Below are 15 T cell receptor beta chains sequenced from a single sample in a study of OX40 agonist ivuxolimab in advanced cancers. Assay used: immunoSEQ multiplex PCR; TCRdb lists only in-frame clones, some missing. The data contain about 100,000 clones, just over 90% of them singletons. The sequencing here drew on CD4+ or CD8+ T cells sorted from blood, taken in a trial of the OX40 agonist ivuxolimab. These TCRs come from an adult with an advanced solid tumor such as melanoma, head and neck, liver or kidney cancer.

The rearrangement links TRBV19 to TRBJ1-5, with a tentative D call TRBD1 (6 bases). The CDR3 is made up of 16 amino acids. Germline V lookup: CDR1 LNHDA, CDR2 SQIVND (reference sequence). V was cut by 1 base and J by 3 bases, with 13 bases left in between. The CDR3, as DNA: TGTGCCAGTAGTATAGTTCCGGGGGCTATCAATCAGCCCCAGCATTTT. Translating gives CASSIVPGAINQPQHF. Full variable domain (remainder filled in from reference TRBV19 and TRBJ1-5): DGGITQSPKYLFRKEGQNVTLSCEQNLNHDAMYWYRQDPGQGLRLIYYSQIVNDFQKGDIAEGYSVSREKKESFPLTVTSAQKNPTAFYLCASSIVPGAINQPQHFGDGTRLSIL.

The J gene is TRBJ2-1, the V gene TRBV18; 10 nucleotides line up with TRBD2. Germline CDR1 is KGHSH and CDR2 is LQKENI. V lost 3 bases to trimming and J lost 5 bases; unmatched junction nucleotides: 7. The CDR3 totals 16 residues. CDR3 residues: CASSPRSAGGNNEQFF. The CDR3 bases are TGTGCCAGCTCACCGCGGTCAGCGGGAGGGAACAATGAGCAGTTCTTC.

This clone has a handful of counts. The rearrangement joins TRBV19 to TRBJ2-2, with TRBD1 matching 9 bases. J gave up 5 bases and V 9 bases, and 7 bases lay outside the gene matches. Per the germline V gene, CDR1 is LNHDA and CDR2 is SQIVND (reference sequence). The CDR3 runs 14 residues. CDR3 DNA sequence: TGTGCCAGCGGACTTGGACAGGGGACCGGGGAGCTGTTTTTT. This sequence encodes CASGLGQGTGELFF.

This chain connects TRBV28 to TRBJ2-2, with D perhaps TRBD1 (5 bases). The V end lost 5 bases, the J end lost 6 bases, and 10 bases lay between the germline ends. The V gene's germline CDR1 is MDHEN and CDR2 SYDVKM. CDR3 size: 13 residues. The CDR3 nucleotides are TGTGCCAGCAGTCCTCAGGGCCCCGGGGAGCTGTTTTTT. It is translated as CASSPQGPGELFF.

V usage is TRBV19 and J usage is TRBJ2-1; no clear D gene. The V end lost 4 bases, the J end lost 8 bases, and 15 bases lay between the germline ends. The length of the CDR3 is 14 residues. The germline CDR1 and CDR2 sequences are LNHDA and SQIVND (reference sequence). CDR3 DNA sequence: TGTGCCAGTAGTAAGCAGCGCCCCCTCTATGAGCAGTTCTTC. Protein sequence: CASSKQRPLYEQFF.

This rearrangement joins TRBV21-1 to TRBJ2-5. TRBV21-1 constitutes a pseudogene. This CDR3 is 15 amino acids long. CDR3 sequence reads: CASSKDLGNQETQYF. CDR3 nucleotide sequence: TGTGCCAGCAGCAAAGACTTAGGGAACCAAGAGACCCAGTACTTC.

V gene TRBV7-9 combines with J gene TRBJ2-7; no clear D. Trimming left V 1 base short and J 5 bases short, with 15 bases between. CDR3 length equals 15 residues. From germline, CDR1 is SEHNR and CDR2 FQNEAQ (reference sequence). The CDR3 region has the DNA TGTGCCAGCAGCTTAGGGGCGGCAAAACCTAACGAGCAGTACTTC. Its translation: CASSLGAAKPNEQYF.

The chain uses TRBV7-7 and TRBJ2-5; TRBD2 aligns across 11 bases. Germline CDR1 reads SSHAT; CDR2 reads FNYEAQ (reference sequence). This CDR3 region has 14 residues. The J segment lost 7 bases and the V segment lost 5 bases, leaving 6 bases of the junction unmatched. CDR3 nucleotides: TGTGCCAGCAGCAAGGGACTAGCGGATACGACCCAGTACTTC. It yields the protein CASSKGLADTTQYF.

The rearrangement joins TRBV4-3 to TRBJ1-4; maybe TRBD1 (5 bases). This CDR3 has 14 residues. The ends were cut back, 0 bases at V and 7 bases at J, with 9 bases in the middle. Germline assignment: CDR1 LGHNA and CDR2 YSLEER. CDR3 amino acids: CASSQEPGFEKLFF. The CDR3 nucleotides read TGCGCCAGCAGCCAAGAGCCAGGGTTTGAAAAACTGTTTTTT.

This clone was detected only once. This chain joins TRBV5-1 and TRBJ1-1; possible D gene TRBD1, 5 bases. The CDR3 runs to 14 residues. CDR1 and CDR2 (germline): SGHRS, YFSETQ. Trimming took off 0 bases at V and 8 bases at J, with 14 bases between the two ends. Here the CDR3 reads CASSLEAGGTEAFF. In nucleotides, the CDR3 is TGCGCCAGCAGCTTGGAAGCTGGAGGGACCGAAGCTTTCTTT.

The CDR3 DNA is TGTGCCAGCAGCTTGGCAGGGGAGCAGCCCCAGCATTTT. Its protein product is CASSLAGEQPQHF. The rearrangement links TRBV5-4 to TRBJ1-5; D perhaps matches TRBD1 (6 bases). V was shortened by 0 bases and J by 7 bases, with 8 bases between the two germline ends. Germline CDR1 reads SGHNT; CDR2 reads YYREEE (reference sequence). CDR3 size: 13 residues.

The sample holds one count of this clone. The rearrangement uses TRBV27 and TRBJ2-5; 7 nucleotides agree with TRBD1. Losses at the gene ends were 2 bases for V and 5 bases for J; bases not matched to a gene: 8. The CDR3 has 15 residues. Germline V lookup: CDR1 MNHEY, CDR2 SMNVEV (reference sequence). The CDR3 spells CASSLSRGRSETQYF. In nucleotides, the CDR3 is TGTGCCAGCAGTTTAAGTAGGGGGCGCTCTGAGACCCAGTACTTC.

In its sample, this clone was seen once. The rearrangement joins TRBV14 to TRBJ2-7; a weak D match, TRBD2 (6 bases). The CDR3 loop spans 14 amino acids. Germline assignment: CDR1 SGHDN and CDR2 FVKESK. Trimming pared 4 bases from V and 2 bases from J, leaving 12 bases between. In DNA, the CDR3 is TGTGCCAGCAGCCCTCTAGCGATTGCCTACGAGCAGTACTTC. Translated: CASSPLAIAYEQYF.

The rearrangement joins TRBV5-1 to TRBJ2-2; 8 nucleotides align to TRBD2. V trimming: 2 bases; J trimming: 6 bases; junction bases outside the gene matches: 6. Germline values: CDR1 SGHRS, CDR2 YFSETQ. The CDR3 loop spans 15 amino acids. The CDR3 coding sequence is TGCGCCAGCAGCTTACCGGGAGGGCCATCCGGGGAGCTGTTTTTT. Amino acid sequence: CASSLPGGPSGELFF.

This clone appeared a few times. The CDR3 DNA reads as TGCGCCAGCAGCTTCGGGGTTCCTGGCACAGATACGCAGTATTTT. Amino acids: CASSFGVPGTDTQYF. This chain uses TRBV5-1 with TRBJ2-3, with a tentative D call TRBD2 (5 bases). This CDR3 has 15 amino acids. From germline, CDR1 is SGHRS and CDR2 YFSETQ. Trimming stripped 2 bases from V and 1 base from J, with 11 bases between.